This TCR beta chain is from a study of shared clonotypes between healthy human individuals. This clone was recorded a few times. Looked up from germline, CDR1 is MGHRA and CDR2 is YSYEKL. Trimming cost V 4 bases and J 3 bases; bases outside gene matches: 2. CDR3 length: 16 amino acids. TCRdb keeps only in-frame clones here, not all; method: immunoSEQ multiplex PCR. Of almost 750,000 clones listed, 72% are singletons. Sequenced material: memory CD4+ T cells sorted from blood. Subset here: CD45RA-negative fraction. The clonotype comes from a woman aged 30 to 39 in good health. V gene TRBV4-1 combines with J gene TRBJ2-1; 14 bases align to TRBD2. For the CDR3, the DNA is TGCGCCAGCAGCCCGGGACTAGCGGGAGTCTACAATGAGCAGTTCTTC. It is translated as CASSPGLAGVYNEQFF.